Shown below are 12 T cell receptor beta chains from a single sample sequenced in a study of Graves' ophthalmopathy and Graves' hyperthyroidism. For repertoire sequencing, the TCR beta CDR3 regions were amplified from RNA transcripts. Second-round multiplex PCR came after first-round RT-PCR with HTBI primers. TCRdb re-derived calls from the multiplex PCR reads in MiXCR, one entry per CDR3 protein. Found here are 40,000 or so distinct CDR3 sequences, approximately 50% of them singletons; the top ten hold about 26%. Sequencing was performed on peripheral blood. These receptors all stem from an adult woman with stable Graves' hyperthyroidism.

This clonotype is classed as medium-sized (0.01 to 0.1%). The rearrangement uses TRBV5-1 and TRBJ1-6, with 9 bases identical to TRBD1. The CDR3 contains 14 residues. J gave up 8 bases and V 7 bases, and 7 bases lay outside the gene matches. Germline lookup yields CDR1 SGHRS and CDR2 YFSETQ. The CDR3 region is CASRLGQGDSPLHF. The CDR3, as DNA: TGCGCCAGCCGCCTGGGACAGGGTGATTCACCCCTCCACTTT.

Details on this clonotype: A read error may account for a junction end that differs from germline. This rearrangement joins TRBV5-1 to TRBJ2-7, with a tentative D call TRBD1 (6 bases). The CDR3 covers 14 residues. CDR1 and CDR2 from the germline V gene are SGHRS and YFSETQ. As DNA, the CDR3 is TGCGCCAACAGCTTCCTTACAGGGCCCTACGAGCAGTACTTC. It specifies CANSFLTGPYEQYF. Full variable domain (outside the CDR3, taken from reference TRBV5-1 and TRBJ2-7): KAGVTQTPRYLIKTRGQQVTLSCSPISGHRSVSWYQQTPGQGLQFLFEYFSETQRNKGNFPGRFSGRQFSNSRSEMNVSTLELGDSALYLCANSFLTGPYEQYFGPGTRLTVT.

The rearrangement links TRBV4-1 to TRBJ1-6, with D possibly matching TRBD1 (6 bases). Deletions cut 6 bases from V and 10 bases from J, with 16 bases between. The CDR3 spans 14 residues. Germline CDR1 and CDR2: MGHRA and YSYEKL. CDR3 sequence (DNA): TGCGCCAGCAGTCAACGGACAGAAGACTCACCCCTCCACTTT. It codes for CASSQRTEDSPLHF.

A note on this clonotype: The junction shows a germline mismatch at one end, possibly a read error. The chain recombines TRBV7-9 with TRBJ1-4; D may be TRBD1 (6 bases). This CDR3 is built from 16 residues. Germline V gives CDR1 SEHNR, CDR2 FQNEAQ (reference sequence). CDR3 in DNA: TGTGCCGGCAGCCAGCAAGTTACAGGGACAAGTGAAAAACTGTTTTTT. As protein: CAGSQQVTGTSEKLFF.

This clonotype was observed many times. Just one base apart from a much larger clone, this may be a read error. In this CDR3 the conserved last residue, phenylalanine or tryptophan, is missing, so a read error is likely. The chain joins TRBV20-1 to TRBJ1-2; TRBD1 matches at 9 bases. Trimming took 6 bases from V and 6 from J; bases not matched to a gene: 5. Per germline, CDR1 DFQATT and CDR2 SNEGSKA (reference sequence). CDR3 size: 12 residues. The DNA of the CDR3 is TGCAGTGCGGTCACAGGGGGCGATGGCTACACCTCC. Its protein product is CSAVTGGDGYTS.

In regard to this clonotype: A read error may explain this, as a much larger clone is one base away. This rearrangement joins TRBV18 to TRBJ1-4, with D possibly matching TRBD1 (5 bases). Germline CDR1 and CDR2: KGHSH and LQKENI. The CDR3 has 13 residues. The CDR3 region is CATRGNDNEELFF. The CDR3 DNA follows: TGTGCCACTCGGGGGAACGATAATGAAGAACTGTTTTTT.

The rearrangement uses TRBV24-1 and TRBJ2-7; a possible D gene is TRBD1 (8 bases). The V end lost 11 bases, the J end lost 6 bases, and 19 bases lay between the germline ends. Germline assignment: CDR1 KGHDR and CDR2 SFDVKD. This CDR3 has 13 residues. The CDR3 coding sequence is TGTGCCAGCAGCGGGGCAGGGGGCGTCGAGCAGTACTTC. Its translation is CASSGAGGVEQYF.

The chain couples TRBV7-2 to TRBJ2-5; no reliable D call. V lost 5 bases to trimming and J lost 7 bases, with 23 bases between them. The CDR3 is made up of 16 amino acids. Per germline, CDR1 SGHTA and CDR2 FQGNSA. CDR3 amino acids: CASSQSMDGSIWTQYF. Here the CDR3 DNA reads TGTGCCAGCAGCCAATCGATGGACGGGTCTATTTGGACCCAGTACTTC. The entire variable domain, with the rest obtained from reference TRBV7-2 and TRBJ2-5, is as follows: GAGVSQSPSNKVTEKGKDVELRCDPISGHTALYWYRQSLGQGLEFLIYFQGNSAPDKSGLPSDRFSAERTGGSVSTLTIQRTQQEDSAVYLCASSQSMDGSIWTQYFGPGTRLLVL.

The chain recombines TRBV29-1 with TRBJ2-7; maybe TRBD2 (6 bases). The CDR3 loop spans 14 amino acids. The V and J ends lost 4 bases and 5 bases respectively, with 18 bases between them. From germline, CDR1 is SQVTM and CDR2 ANQGSEA. The CDR3, as DNA: TGCAGCGTTGGGAGGGACGCCTGGGTGGACGAGCAGTACTTC. Translation: CSVGRDAWVDEQYF.

In this sample, this clonotype turned up many times. V gene TRBV4-1 combines with J gene TRBJ2-3, with D uncertain. Germline V gene lookup returns CDR1 MGHRA and CDR2 YSYEKL. The CDR3 length is 15 residues. V dropped 0 bases and J dropped 2 bases, with 9 bases sitting between them. This CDR3 reads CASSQEPLYTDTQYF. The CDR3, as DNA: TGCGCCAGCAGCCAAGAGCCCCTATACACAGATACGCAGTATTTT.

This clonotype was seen ten or more times. The rearrangement links TRBV27 to TRBJ2-7; D is possibly TRBD1 or TRBD2 (5 bases each). Germline V gives CDR1 MNHEY, CDR2 SMNVEV (reference sequence). V lost 2 bases to trimming and J lost 6 bases, with 5 bases between them. The CDR3 runs to 11 residues. The DNA for the CDR3 is TGTGCCAGCAGTTTAGGGGGCGAGCAGTACTTC. It codes for CASSLGGEQYF.

This clonotype was recorded once. The chain uses TRBV20-1 and TRBJ2-7, with D perhaps assigned TRBD1 or TRBD2 (5 bases each). Germline V gives CDR1 DFQATT, CDR2 SNEGSKA (reference sequence). The CDR3 has 14 amino acids. The ends were cut back, 1 base at V and 3 bases at J, with 13 bases in the middle. The CDR3: CSARASGDGYEQYF. DNA for the CDR3: TGCAGTGCTAGAGCTTCCGGGGACGGCTACGAGCAGTACTTC.